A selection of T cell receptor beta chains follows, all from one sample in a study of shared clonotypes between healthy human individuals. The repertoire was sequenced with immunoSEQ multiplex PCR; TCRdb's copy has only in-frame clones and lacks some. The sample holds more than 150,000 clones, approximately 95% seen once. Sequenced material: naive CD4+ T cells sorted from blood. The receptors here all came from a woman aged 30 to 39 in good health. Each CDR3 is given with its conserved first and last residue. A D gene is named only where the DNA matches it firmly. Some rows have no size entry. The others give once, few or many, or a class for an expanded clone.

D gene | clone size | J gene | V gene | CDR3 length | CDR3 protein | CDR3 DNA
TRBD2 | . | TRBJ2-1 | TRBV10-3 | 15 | CAISESEREPHEQFF | TGTGCCATCAGTGAGTCCGAGCGGGAGCCCCACGAGCAGTTCTTC
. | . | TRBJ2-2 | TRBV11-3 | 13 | CASSPVGSGELFF | TGTGCCAGCAGCCCCGTTGGGAGCGGGGAGCTGTTTTTT
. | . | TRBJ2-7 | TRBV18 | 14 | CASSLQRSSYEQYF | TGTGCCAGCTCACTCCAAAGGAGCTCCTACGAGCAGTACTTC
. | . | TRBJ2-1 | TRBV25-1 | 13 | CASRSYTYNEQFF | TGTGCCAGCCGTAGCTACACCTACAATGAGCAGTTCTTC
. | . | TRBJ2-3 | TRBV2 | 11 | CASHDTDTQYF | TGTGCCAGCCATGACACAGATACGCAGTATTTT
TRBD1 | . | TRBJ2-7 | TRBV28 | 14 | CASIGGQGSYEQYF | TGTGCCAGCATCGGTGGACAGGGTTCCTACGAGCAGTACTTC
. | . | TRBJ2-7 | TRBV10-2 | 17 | CASSESEFFGNAYEQYF | TGCGCCAGCAGTGAGTCGGAGTTCTTCGGGAATGCCTACGAGCAGTACTTC
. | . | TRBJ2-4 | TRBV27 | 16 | CASSLSYGGSQNIQYF | TGTGCCAGCAGTTTATCGTACGGAGGGTCCCAAAACATTCAGTACTTC
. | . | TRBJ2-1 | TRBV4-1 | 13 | CASSPIRSTEQFF | TGCGCCAGCAGCCCAATACGGTCTACTGAGCAGTTCTTC
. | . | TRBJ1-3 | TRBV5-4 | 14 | CASSLDNSGNTIYF | TGTGCCAGCAGCTTGGACAACTCTGGAAACACCATATATTTT
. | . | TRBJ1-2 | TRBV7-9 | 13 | CAPSERFNYGYTF | TGTGCCCCGTCCGAGAGGTTCAACTATGGCTACACCTTC
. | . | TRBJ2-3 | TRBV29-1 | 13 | CSVRTGGTDTQYF | TGCAGCGTTAGGACCGGAGGCACAGATACGCAGTATTTT
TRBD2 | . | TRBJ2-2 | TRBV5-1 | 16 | CASSLVAGGNTGELFF | TGCGCCAGCAGCTTGGTAGCGGGAGGGAACACCGGGGAGCTGTTTTTT
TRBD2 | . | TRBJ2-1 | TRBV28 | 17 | CASSSAWVAGGWNEQFF | TGTGCCAGCAGTTCCGCCTGGGTAGCGGGAGGCTGGAATGAGCAGTTCTTC
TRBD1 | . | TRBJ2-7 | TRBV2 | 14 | CASKDRGANYEQYF | TGTGCCAGCAAGGACAGGGGGGCAAACTACGAGCAGTACTTC
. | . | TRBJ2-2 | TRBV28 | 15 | CASSFGTANTGELFF | TGTGCCAGCAGTTTTGGGACGGCGAACACCGGGGAGCTGTTTTTT
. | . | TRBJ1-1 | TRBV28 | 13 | CASSLWVNTEAFF | TGTGCCAGCAGTTTATGGGTTAACACTGAAGCTTTCTTT
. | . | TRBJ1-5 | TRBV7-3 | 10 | CAGVRLPRNF | TGTGCCGGTGTCCGCCTTCCGAGGAATTTT
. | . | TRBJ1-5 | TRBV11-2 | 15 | CASSLGGMGHQPQHF | TGTGCCAGCAGCTTAGGAGGAATGGGCCATCAGCCCCAGCATTTT
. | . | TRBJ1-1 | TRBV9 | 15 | CASTPQAQPNTEAFF | TGTGCCAGCACTCCCCAAGCACAGCCGAACACTGAAGCTTTCTTT
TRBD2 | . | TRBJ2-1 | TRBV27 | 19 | CASSLVPIAGGSYRDEQFF | TGTGCCAGCAGTTTGGTTCCCATAGCGGGAGGGTCATATAGGGATGAGCAGTTCTTC
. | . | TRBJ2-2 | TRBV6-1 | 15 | CASATGTLNTGELFF | TGTGCCAGTGCTACCGGGACATTGAACACCGGGGAGCTGTTTTTT
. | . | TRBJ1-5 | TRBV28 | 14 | CASSFPGSNQPQHF | TGTGCCAGCAGTTTCCCGGGGTCCAATCAGCCCCAGCATTTT
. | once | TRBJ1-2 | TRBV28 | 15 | CASSWGDASDYGYTF | TGTGCCAGCAGTTGGGGGGACGCGTCCGACTATGGCTACACCTTC
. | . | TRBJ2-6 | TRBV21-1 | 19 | CASSHTKGTGGPGANVLTF | TGTGCCAGCAGCCACACAAAGGGCACAGGGGGGCCTGGGGCCAACGTCCTGACTTTC
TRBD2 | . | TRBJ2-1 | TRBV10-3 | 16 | CAISVAPAGAYNEQFF | TGTGCCATCAGTGTTGCCCCAGCGGGAGCCTACAATGAGCAGTTCTTC
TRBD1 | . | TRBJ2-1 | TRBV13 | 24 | CASSSVGQGNASSYRSPSYNEQFF | TGTGCCAGCAGCTCGGTAGGACAGGGGAACGCATCCTCCTACAGGTCCCCTTCCTACAATGAGCAGTTCTTC
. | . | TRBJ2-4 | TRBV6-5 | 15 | CASSPSSLAKNIQYF | TGTGCCAGCAGTCCATCGTCCCTAGCCAAAAACATTCAGTACTTC
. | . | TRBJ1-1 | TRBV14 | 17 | CASTSTEGTLQNTEAFF | TGTGCCAGCACCTCCACGGAGGGTACTCTACAGAACACTGAAGCTTTCTTT
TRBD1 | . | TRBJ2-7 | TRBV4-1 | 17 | CASSQRPGQGELNEQYF | TGCGCCAGCAGCCAAAGACCTGGACAGGGAGAGTTGAACGAGCAGTACTTC
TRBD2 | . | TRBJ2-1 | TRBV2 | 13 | CAPFGRAHNEQFF | TGTGCCCCTTTCGGGAGGGCTCACAATGAGCAGTTCTTC
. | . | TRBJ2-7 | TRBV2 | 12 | CATRTDQYEQYF | TGTGCCACACGGACAGATCAGTACGAGCAGTACTTC